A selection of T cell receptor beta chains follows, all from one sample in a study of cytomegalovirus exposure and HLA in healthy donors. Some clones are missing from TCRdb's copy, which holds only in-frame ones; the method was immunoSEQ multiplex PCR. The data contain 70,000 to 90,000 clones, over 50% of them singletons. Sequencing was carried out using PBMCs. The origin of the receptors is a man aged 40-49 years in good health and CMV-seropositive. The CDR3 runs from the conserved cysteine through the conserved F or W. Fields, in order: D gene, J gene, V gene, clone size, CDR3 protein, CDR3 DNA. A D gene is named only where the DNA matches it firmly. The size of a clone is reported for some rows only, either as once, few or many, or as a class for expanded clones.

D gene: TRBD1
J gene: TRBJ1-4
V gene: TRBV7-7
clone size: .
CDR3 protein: CASRTGGTGRTNEKLFF
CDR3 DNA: TGTGCTAGCAGGACAGGGGGCACAGGCCGAACTAATGAAAAACTGTTTTTT

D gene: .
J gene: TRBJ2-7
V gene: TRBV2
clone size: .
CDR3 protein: CASSPLQGYEQYF
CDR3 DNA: TGTGCCAGCAGTCCCTTACAGGGCTACGAGCAGTACTTC

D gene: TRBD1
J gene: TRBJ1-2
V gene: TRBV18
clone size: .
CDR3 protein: CASSGRGGTDYGYTF
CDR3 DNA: TGTGCCAGCTCCGGTCGGGGTGGGACAGACTATGGCTACACCTTC

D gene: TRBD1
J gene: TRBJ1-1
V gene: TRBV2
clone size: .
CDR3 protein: CARTGGYTEAFF
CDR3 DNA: TGTGCCAGGACAGGGGGTTACACTGAAGCTTTCTTT

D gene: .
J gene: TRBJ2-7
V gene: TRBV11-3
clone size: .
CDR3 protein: CASSQRERTAYEQYF
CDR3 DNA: TGTGCCAGCAGTCAGAGGGAGAGGACGGCCTACGAGCAGTACTTC

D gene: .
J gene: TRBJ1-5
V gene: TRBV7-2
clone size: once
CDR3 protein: CASSLWGWGGQPQHF
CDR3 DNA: TGTGCCAGCAGTCTTTGGGGATGGGGAGGTCAGCCCCAGCATTTT

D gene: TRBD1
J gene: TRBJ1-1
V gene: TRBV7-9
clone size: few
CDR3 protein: CASSPLWGQGVSDTEAFF
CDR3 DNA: TGTGCCAGCAGCCCATTGTGGGGACAGGGGGTTTCGGACACTGAAGCTTTCTTT

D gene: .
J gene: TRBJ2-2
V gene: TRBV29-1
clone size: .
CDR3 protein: CSVRIWDNFGGELFF
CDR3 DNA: TGCAGCGTTCGGATTTGGGACAATTTCGGCGGGGAGCTGTTTTTT

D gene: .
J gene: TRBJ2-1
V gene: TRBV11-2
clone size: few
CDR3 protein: CASSLRVSGLGEQFF
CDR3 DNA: TGTGCCAGCAGCCTGAGGGTGAGCGGTCTCGGTGAGCAGTTCTTC

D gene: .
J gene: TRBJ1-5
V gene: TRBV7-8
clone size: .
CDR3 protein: CASSLHFSNQPQHF
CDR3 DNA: TGTGCCAGCAGCTTACATTTTAGCAATCAGCCCCAGCATTTT